This is a list of T cell receptor beta chains from one sample in a study of preoperative IRX-2 immunotherapy in early breast cancer. Here immunoSEQ multiplex PCR was the method, and the copy in TCRdb shows in-frame clones only, minus some. The sample carries approximately 26,000 clones, about 75% recorded once. Source: lymph node tissue, taken after IRX-2 immunotherapy. Receptors originate from a human donor with breast cancer. The CDR3 runs from the conserved cysteine through the conserved F or W. The D gene is left open where the match is weak. Size values are once, few and many counts, or a class for expanded clones, and some rows have none.

J: TRBJ1-5; D: -; V: TRBV11-3; size: few; DNA: TGTGCCAGCAGCCCCGGGGGGACCTCCAATCAGCCCCAGCATTTT; CDR3: CASSPGGTSNQPQHF
J: TRBJ2-1; D: TRBD2; V: TRBV6-8; size: -; DNA: TGTGCCAGCAGGGGTGGTAGCGGGGGAAACTACAATGAGCAGTTCTTC; CDR3: CASRGGSGGNYNEQFF
J: TRBJ2-7; D: -; V: TRBV5-1; size: -; DNA: TGCGCCAGCAGCTTGGCATCAGGGGTGGAGGGGGAGCAGTACTTC; CDR3: CASSLASGVEGEQYF
J: TRBJ2-4; D: -; V: TRBV7-7; size: -; DNA: TGTGCCAGCAGCACCGTACAGGGTAGGGGCATTCAGTACTTC; CDR3: CASSTVQGRGIQYF
J: TRBJ2-5; D: TRBD1; V: TRBV11-3; size: few; DNA: TGTGCCAGCAGCTCCGCGTCGACAGGGCGGGAGACCCAGTACTTC; CDR3: CASSSASTGRETQYF
J: TRBJ2-7; D: TRBD1; V: TRBV19; size: -; DNA: TGTGCCAGTAGTACGCGGACAGGCGATTACGAGCAGTACTTC; CDR3: CASSTRTGDYEQYF
J: TRBJ2-1; D: TRBD1; V: TRBV28; size: once; DNA: TGTGCCAGCAGTCCCACGGGACAGGGGTTTTATGAGCAGTTCTTC; CDR3: CASSPTGQGFYEQFF
J: TRBJ1-3; D: -; V: TRBV7-5; size: -; DNA: TGTGCCAGCAGCTTAGCGCATTCGGGTTCTGGAAACACCATATATTTT; CDR3: CASSLAHSGSGNTIYF
J: TRBJ1-2; D: -; V: TRBV6-8; size: few; DNA: TGTGCCAGCAGTTACGGCACAGACTATGGCTACACCTTC; CDR3: CASSYGTDYGYTF
J: TRBJ2-7; D: -; V: TRBV18; size: -; DNA: TGTGCCAGCTCACGACACCGTGGGAGTTCGGGTTACGAGCAGTACTTC; CDR3: CASSRHRGSSGYEQYF
J: TRBJ2-1; D: TRBD2; V: TRBV10-2; size: -; DNA: TGCGCCAGCAGTGAGTACCTAGCGGGAAAGTTCTACAATGAGCAGTTCTTC; CDR3: CASSEYLAGKFYNEQFF
J: TRBJ2-6; D: -; V: TRBV29-1; size: -; DNA: TGCAGCGGGGGATCTGGGGCCAACGTCCTGACTTTC; CDR3: CSGGSGANVLTF
J: TRBJ1-4; D: -; V: TRBV11-3; size: -; DNA: TGTGCCAGCAGCGTATTGGGGGCTAAACATGAAAAACTGTTTTTT; CDR3: CASSVLGAKHEKLFF
J: TRBJ1-1; D: -; V: TRBV14; size: few; DNA: TGTGCCAGCAGCCAAATTAGATCAGTCACTGAAGCTTTCTTT; CDR3: CASSQIRSVTEAFF
J: TRBJ2-2; D: TRBD1; V: TRBV6-4; size: -; DNA: TGTGCCAGCAGTCTACAGGGGGCGCAGGATGGGGAGCTGTTTTTT; CDR3: CASSLQGAQDGELFF
J: TRBJ1-1; D: TRBD1; V: TRBV15; size: -; DNA: TGTGCCACCAGCAGGGAGAGGACAGGAGATTCGAACACTGAAGCTTTCTTT; CDR3: CATSRERTGDSNTEAFF
J: TRBJ2-7; D: -; V: TRBV14; size: -; DNA: TGTGCCAGCAGCCAGTCAGCGGTGGGGCAGTACTTC; CDR3: CASSQSAVGQYF
J: TRBJ2-7; D: TRBD2; V: TRBV11-3; size: -; DNA: TGTGCCAGCAGCCCCGGTGGGCTAGCGGGATTGGGAGAGCAGTACTTC; CDR3: CASSPGGLAGLGEQYF
J: TRBJ1-4; D: -; V: TRBV19; size: -; DNA: TGTGCCAGTAGTATTACCGGAACAGGAGGTGAAAAACTGTTTTTT; CDR3: CASSITGTGGEKLFF
J: TRBJ1-2; D: TRBD1; V: TRBV4-1; size: -; DNA: TGCGCCAGCAGCGGCCACAGGGGGCTGGACGGCTACACCTTC; CDR3: CASSGHRGLDGYTF
J: TRBJ2-5; D: -; V: TRBV28; size: -; DNA: TGTGCCAGCAGTTTATGGGCAGGGCGGGAGACCCAGTACTTC; CDR3: CASSLWAGRETQYF
J: TRBJ1-1; D: -; V: TRBV30; size: -; DNA: TGTGCCTGGAGCGCTTGGGGCACTGAAGCTTTCTTT; CDR3: CAWSAWGTEAFF